Sequencing of this T cell receptor beta chain was carried out in a study of identifying expanded T cells in peripheral blood. Comment on this clone: Its target is unknown.

Study results and caveats: Across healthy donors, higher total template counts meant significantly greater roughly 2-week count variance.

Measured with immunoSEQ multiplex PCR; TCRdb has only the in-frame clones, and not every one. The sample has about 94,000 clones; approximately 86% are singletons. Germline V CDR1 and CDR2: SGHTA, FQGTGA. This CDR3 region has 14 residues. V dropped 2 bases and J dropped 2 bases, with 9 bases sitting between them. The V call is TRBV7-3, the J call TRBJ1-1, with D unclear. Sequenced: blood. The TCR comes from a person aged 18-70 years in good health. CDR3 in amino acids: CASSLSARNTEAFF. CDR3 in DNA: TGTGCCAGCAGCTTATCGGCCCGCAACACTGAAGCTTTCTTT.